The TCR beta chain described here comes from a study of cytomegalovirus exposure and HLA in healthy donors. Study-level points and caveats: The authors later found most CMV-associated TCR beta chains appeared HLA-restricted. Earlier analysis found most TCR beta V segments productive about 87% or about 30% of the time. When a later analysis was performed, an Asian-associated ancestry cluster reportedly had fewer N-insertions than the approximately 700-donor mean.

Remarks on this clone: Its specificity is not known.

PCR primers comprised 60 Vbeta and 13 Jbeta primers. This table comes from immunoSEQ multiplex PCR, and its TCRdb copy is limited to in-frame clones, with some not included. The sample includes around 220,000 clones, more than 65% of them seen just once. The sample consisted of PBMCs. The clonotype was recovered from a woman under 40 in good health and CMV-seronegative.

The CDR3 is CAWSVTYNSPLHF. CDR3 bases: TGTGCCTGGAGTGTTACTTATAATTCACCCCTCCACTTT. The chain recombines TRBV30 with TRBJ1-6; no reliable D call. Germline CDR1 reads GTSNPN; CDR2 reads SVGIG (reference sequence). This CDR3 has 13 residues. Between the trimmed V and J ends, which lost 0 bases and 4 bases, there was a span of 4 bases.